These 19 T cell receptor beta chains were sequenced from one sample in a study of T-cell memory formation after mild COVID-19. Using its own MiXCR run on the 5' RACE reads, TCRdb lists one record per CDR3 protein. The data show hundreds of thousands of distinct CDR3 sequences, 12% to 15% seen once. The sequenced sample was PBMCs or a T cell subset sorted from them (not recorded which). The receptors here all came from a man aged 18 to 30 who had mild COVID-19 (a few samples of this study predate the infection). Cell type and time point are not known.

This clonotype was counted at least ten times. The chain links TRBV7-2 to TRBJ2-5; D may be TRBD1 or TRBD2 (6 bases each). The CDR3 length is 15 residues. Per germline, CDR1 SGHTA and CDR2 FQGNSA. Between the trimmed V and J ends, which lost 6 bases and 0 bases, there was a span of 14 bases. The CDR3, as DNA: TGTGCCAGCAGTTTGGGGGGCCGCTACCAAGAGACCCAGTACTTC. Its translation is CASSLGGRYQETQYF.

The chain recombines TRBV5-1 with TRBJ2-5; 12 bases align to TRBD2. The V segment lost 4 bases and the J segment 4 bases; nucleotides outside the gene matches: 11. Germline CDR1 and CDR2: SGHRS and YFSETQ. CDR3 length equals 17 residues. The chain's CDR3 is CASSLWASGGATETQYF. The CDR3 DNA is TGCGCCAGCAGCCTGTGGGCTAGCGGGGGGGCAACAGAGACCCAGTACTTC.

This clonotype was counted a few times. The V gene is TRBV13, the J gene TRBJ1-1; tentatively, D is TRBD1 (5 bases). The CDR3 length is 15 residues. Germline V gene sequence: CDR1 PRHDT, CDR2 FYEKMQ (reference sequence). Between the trimmed V and J ends, which lost 0 bases and 7 bases, there was a span of 15 bases. CDR3 coding DNA: TGTGCCAGCAGCTTAGGCTATAGGATGGGGGTTGAAGCTTTCTTT. It codes for CASSLGYRMGVEAFF.

As to this clonotype: This may come from a read error, since a much larger clone is one base off. The genes are TRBV12-3 or TRBV12-4 and TRBJ1-1; unclear D gene. The V gene lost 6 bases and the J gene lost 1 base, with 9 bases spanning the gap. This CDR3 spans 13 amino acids. CDR3: CASRSRTNTEAFF. The CDR3 DNA reads as TGTGCCAGCAGGAGTAGGACGAACACTGAAGCTTTCTTT.

The chain has TRBV28 and TRBJ1-1, with TRBD1 as a possible D gene (6 bases). Per the germline V gene, CDR1 is MDHEN and CDR2 is SYDVKM. The CDR3 runs to 14 residues. V was clipped by 5 bases and J by 10 bases, with 20 bases between them. DNA for the CDR3: TGTGCCAGCAGTCCTCAGACGGGGGGGCTGGGAGCTTTCTTT. As protein: CASSPQTGGLGAFF.

This chain joins TRBV7-6 and TRBJ2-3; the D gene is possibly TRBD2 (5 bases). The CDR3 is 14 residues long. V lost 5 bases and J lost 4, with 13 bases in between. Germline V lookup: CDR1 SGHVS, CDR2 FNYEAQ. The CDR3, as DNA: TGTGCCAGCAGCAACCCTGGACTGCCAGATACGCAGTATTTT. As protein: CASSNPGLPDTQYF.

On this clonotype itself: Its ends do not fully match the called genes, so a read error is possible. V and J are TRBV7-2 and TRBJ1-5; 10 positions agree with TRBD1. This CDR3 has 16 amino acids. The germline V gene encodes CDR1 SGHTA and CDR2 FQGNSA. This CDR3 reads CASSLAGQGIIQPQHF. The DNA for the CDR3 is TGTGCCAGCAGCCTAGCGGGACAGGGGATCATTCAGCCCCAGCATTTT.

This clonotype was counted ten times or more. This chain uses TRBV29-1 with TRBJ2-2; D not resolved. The CDR3 runs 11 residues. Germline V gene lookup returns CDR1 SQVTM and CDR2 ANQGSEA. V shed 6 bases and J shed 4 bases, with 6 bases lying between them. As DNA, the CDR3 is TGCAGCGTGCTGGTCACCGGGGAGCTGTTTTTT. Amino acids: CSVLVTGELFF.

The rearrangement uses TRBV6-2 or TRBV6-3 and TRBJ1-5; D uncertain. The CDR3 runs 14 residues. In germline, CDR1 is MNHEY, CDR2 SVGEGT. Deletions cut 2 bases from V and 4 bases from J, with 9 bases between. The CDR3 DNA sequence: TGTGCCAGCAGTTACCTGGACCAAAATCAGCCCCAGCATTTT. This gives the protein CASSYLDQNQPQHF.

This sequence joins TRBV5-1 and TRBJ2-1, with 8 bases lining up with TRBD1. V shed 1 base, J shed 8 bases, and the junction held 2 bases outside the gene matches. This CDR3 is built from 13 residues. Germline V gene sequence: CDR1 SGHRS, CDR2 YFSETQ. The CDR3 here is CASSLPGGHEQFF. In DNA form, the CDR3 reads TGCGCCAGCAGCTTGCCAGGGGGCCATGAGCAGTTCTTC.

The chain carries TRBV27 and TRBJ1-2; D unclear. Germline V gene data show CDR1 as MNHEY and CDR2 as SMNVEV (reference sequence). Deletions cut 3 bases from V and 0 bases from J, with 11 bases between. The length of the CDR3 is 15 residues. The DNA of the CDR3 is TGTGCCAGCAGTTTGACCGTCCTAGCTAACTATGGCTACACCTTC. Its protein is CASSLTVLANYGYTF.

This clonotype was detected a few times. The chain links TRBV6-5 to TRBJ1-4; tentative D call: TRBD1 (6 bases). The germline V and J ends were trimmed by 8 bases and 8 bases, with 15 bases remaining between them. Germline CDR1 is MNHEY and CDR2 is SVGAGI. The length of the CDR3 is 13 residues. The chain's CDR3 is CASLKQGSEKLFF. The CDR3 bases are TGTGCCAGCCTAAAACAGGGAAGCGAAAAACTGTTTTTT.

The chain joins TRBV20-1 to TRBJ2-3; TRBD2 matches 10 bases. The CDR3 has 17 residues. Unmatched junction bases numbered 7, after V lost 0 bases and J lost 1 base. Germline CDR1 reads DFQATT; CDR2 reads SNEGSKA (reference sequence). CDR3 in amino acids: CSARDWLAGARTDTQYF. The CDR3 nucleotides read TGCAGTGCTAGAGATTGGCTAGCGGGGGCCCGCACAGATACGCAGTATTTT.

This chain links TRBV10-3 with TRBJ2-2; 9 positions agree with TRBD2. Germline V lookup: CDR1 ENHRY, CDR2 SYGVKD. The V and J ends lost 6 bases and 4 bases, in that order; junction bases with no gene match: 3. The length of the CDR3 is 14 residues. CDR3 DNA: TGTGCCATCAGGACTAGCGGAACCACCGGGGAGCTGTTTTTT. Encoded protein: CAIRTSGTTGELFF.

This clonotype was seen only a few times. This rearrangement joins TRBV18 to TRBJ1-2, with D perhaps TRBD1 (6 bases). The germline V gene has CDR1 KGHSH and CDR2 LQKENI. The ends were cut back, 5 bases at V and 8 bases at J, with 15 bases in the middle. This CDR3 spans 13 amino acids. Written as DNA, the CDR3 is TGTGCCAGCTCATTACAGGGTGTAAGCGGCTACACCTTC. Translation gives CASSLQGVSGYTF.

This clonotype appeared a few times. The chain links TRBV20-1 to TRBJ2-3; D is undetermined. Deletions cut 5 bases from V and 4 bases from J, with 7 bases between. The CDR3 consists of 11 residues. Germline V gives CDR1 DFQATT, CDR2 SNEGSKA (reference sequence). The CDR3 loop is CSARRSDTQYF. CDR3 DNA sequence: TGCAGTGCTCGCCGATCAGATACGCAGTATTTT.

This clonotype has only a few counts. The chain links TRBV29-1 to TRBJ2-5; D is perhaps TRBD1 (6 bases). Trimming pared 0 bases from V and 4 bases from J, leaving 12 bases between. From germline, CDR1 is SQVTM and CDR2 ANQGSEA. CDR3 size: 14 residues. The CDR3 bases are TGCAGCGTTGAAGATGGACAGAGAAGAGAGACCCAGTACTTC. Translating gives CSVEDGQRRETQYF.

The chain carries TRBV4-3 and TRBJ2-1; possibly TRBD1 for D (6 bases). The CDR3 loop spans 15 amino acids. Trimming removed 0 bases at V and 8 bases at J, with 14 bases between. Germline V CDR1 and CDR2: LGHNA, YSLEER. CDR3 DNA: TGCGCCAGCAGCCAAGATCCGAGAGAGGGGGATGAGCAGTTCTTC. This translates into CASSQDPREGDEQFF.

This clonotype was seen only a few times. The rearrangement uses TRBV29-1 and TRBJ2-3; 7 bases map to TRBD2. This CDR3 is 13 amino acids long. The V gene's germline CDR1 is SQVTM and CDR2 ANQGSEA. V gave up 6 bases and J gave up 1 base; unmatched junction bases: 4. Written as DNA, the CDR3 is TGCAGCGTAGCGGGGAGAGGCACAGATACGCAGTATTTT. This translates into CSVAGRGTDTQYF.